This T cell receptor beta chain was identified in a study of tissue T cells after allogeneic stem cell transplantation. The germline V gene encodes CDR1 GKSSPN and CDR2 SITVG. The V end lost 0 bases, the J end lost 0 bases, and 2 bases lay between the germline ends. CDR3 length: 12 residues. Sequencing of TCRbeta CDR3 at survey depth gave sequences and template counts. TCRdb keeps only in-frame clones here, not all; method: immunoSEQ multiplex PCR. Here the sample spans some 1,200 clones, over 45% being singletons. Study-wide findings and caveats: Which tissue TCRs were alloreactive or antigen-specific was not determined. Some clones might be persisting host cells. Tissue-detected TCR repertoire was only partly captured by blood and spleen T cells. Anatomically similar tissues had similar TCR repertoires within each patient.

On this clone: Its antigen is not known. The germline and genes are mouse ones. The DNA ends 1 residue before the CDR3 does, and the rest of the CDR3 is filled in from the germline J gene.

This receptor was identified in a female BALB/c mouse in good health. MHC haplotype: H2-d. Source material: skin. V and J are TRBV31 and TRBJ1-1; no firm D call. The CDR3 bases that were read are TGTGCCTGGAGTCTACCAAACACAGAAGTCTTC. Protein sequence: CAWSLPNTEVF. The complete CDR3 sequence is CAWSLPNTEVFF.